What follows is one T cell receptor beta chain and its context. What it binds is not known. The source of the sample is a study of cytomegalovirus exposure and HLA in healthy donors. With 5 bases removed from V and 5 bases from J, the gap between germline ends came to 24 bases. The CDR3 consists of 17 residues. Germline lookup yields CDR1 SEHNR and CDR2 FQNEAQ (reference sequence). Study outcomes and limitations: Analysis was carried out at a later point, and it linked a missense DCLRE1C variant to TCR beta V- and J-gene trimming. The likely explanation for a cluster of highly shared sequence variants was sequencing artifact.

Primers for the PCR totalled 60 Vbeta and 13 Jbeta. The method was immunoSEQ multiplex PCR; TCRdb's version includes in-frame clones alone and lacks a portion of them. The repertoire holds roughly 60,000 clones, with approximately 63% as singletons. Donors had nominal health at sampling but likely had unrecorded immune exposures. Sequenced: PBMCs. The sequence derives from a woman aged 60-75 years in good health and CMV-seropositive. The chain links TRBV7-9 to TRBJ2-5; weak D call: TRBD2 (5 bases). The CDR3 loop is CASSPPAPTAEWETQYF. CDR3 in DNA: TGTGCCAGCAGCCCACCCGCCCCCACAGCGGAGTGGGAGACCCAGTACTTC.